A single sample is the source of the 22 T cell receptor beta chains below, sequenced in a study of T cell responses to AZD1222 COVID-19 vaccine (dated by TCRdb to the early 2020s). The library was made by the immunoSEQ multiplex PCR assay. Entries here come from immuneACCESS through TCRdb and include only in-frame sequences with V and J called. Some clones fail to appear in such tables; in the studies checked, an unresolved V gene covers under half of the shortfall, and the cause of the remainder is unknown. The table for this sample lists roughly 100,000 clones; roughly nine tenths of them were counted only once. 1.6% of the sample is taken by the ten largest. Per the publication, the time point label means: baseline before first vaccination. Material: peripheral blood, obtained on day 0 of AZD1222 vaccination. Receptors were obtained from an adult in good health.

This clone appeared once. This chain connects TRBV28 to TRBJ1-2; TRBD1 is a possible D gene (5 bases). CDR3 length equals 16 residues. The V gene lost 5 bases and the J gene lost 4 bases, with 20 bases spanning the gap. The germline V gene encodes CDR1 MDHEN and CDR2 SYDVKM. The CDR3 region has the DNA TGTGCCAGCAGTCCCGGGACTCCGGGTCCGGTCTATGGCTACACCTTC. Amino acids: CASSPGTPGPVYGYTF.

This clone showed up just once. The V and J genes are TRBV28 and TRBJ2-7; TRBD2 is a possible D gene (5 bases). CDR3 length: 12 amino acids. Trimming pared 8 bases from V and 8 bases from J, leaving 16 bases between. Germline loops: CDR1 MDHEN, CDR2 SYDVKM. DNA of the CDR3: TGTGCCAGCGAGGACTCGCAAGTCAAGCAGTACTTC. Translated, it gives CASEDSQVKQYF.

The chain is built from TRBV30 and TRBJ2-1; 11 nucleotides match TRBD2. Germline assignment: CDR1 GTSNPN and CDR2 SVGIG (reference sequence). V gave up 1 base and J gave up 7 bases; unmatched junction bases: 15. CDR3 length equals 18 residues. The CDR3 reads CAWSGQGRQGLAVNEQFF. The CDR3 DNA reads TGTGCCTGGAGTGGACAGGGCCGACAGGGACTAGCGGTAAATGAGCAGTTCTTC. Together with reference TRBV30 and TRBJ2-1, the CDR3 gives the full variable domain: SQTIHQWPATLVQPVGSPLSLECTVEGTSNPNLYWYRQAAGRGLQLLFYSVGIGQISSEVPQNLSASRPQDRQFILSSKKLLLSDSGFYLCAWSGQGRQGLAVNEQFFGPGTRLTVL.

This chain uses TRBV27 with TRBJ1-1; tentatively, D is TRBD1 (5 bases). This CDR3 spans 13 amino acids. Germline V CDR1 and CDR2: MNHEY, SMNVEV (reference sequence). Trimming pared 3 bases from V and 11 bases from J, leaving 16 bases between. CDR3 DNA sequence: TGTGCCAGCAGTTTGGGGAGGGGATTAGCTGCTTTCTTT. Translating gives CASSLGRGLAAFF.

The rearrangement links TRBV3-1 (or the pseudogene TRBV3-2) to TRBJ1-2; perhaps TRBD1 as D (6 bases). Between the trimmed V and J ends, which lost 0 bases and 4 bases, there was a span of 15 bases. CDR3 length equals 16 residues. CDR1 is LGHDT, CDR2 YNNKEL, per germline (reference sequence). The CDR3 region has the DNA TGTGCCAGCAGCCAAGATCTTTGGGCAGGGGCCTATGGCTACACCTTC. Translated, it gives CASSQDLWAGAYGYTF.

The CDR3 is CASSLQTGGGTEAFF. The CDR3 DNA reads as TGCGCCAGCAGCCTACAGACCGGGGGTGGCACTGAAGCTTTCTTT. The chain uses TRBV4-3 and TRBJ1-1; a weak D match, TRBD1 (5 bases). Between the trimmed V and J ends, which lost 4 bases and 4 bases, there was a span of 16 bases. This CDR3 is built from 15 residues. Germline V gives CDR1 LGHNA, CDR2 YSLEER.

This sequence joins TRBV5-1 and TRBJ1-1; 9 positions match TRBD1. V was pared by 4 bases and J by 3 bases, with 7 bases of the junction left unmatched. This CDR3 region has 15 residues. From germline, CDR1 is SGHRS and CDR2 YFSETQ. CDR3 coding DNA: TGCGCCAGCAGCGTGGGACAGGGTACGGACACTGAAGCTTTCTTT. This encodes CASSVGQGTDTEAFF.

J is TRBJ1-1 and V is TRBV4-3; 11 nucleotides agree with TRBD1. This CDR3 has 18 residues. CDR1 is LGHNA and CDR2 is YSLEER in the germline V gene. Losses at the gene ends were 0 bases for V and 5 bases for J; bases not matched to a gene: 11. The CDR3 region is CASSQDLGQGAIRTEAFF. CDR3 bases: TGCGCCAGCAGCCAAGATTTAGGACAGGGGGCTATTAGGACTGAAGCTTTCTTT.

This clone was recorded only once. The gene calls are TRBV3-1 (or the pseudogene TRBV3-2) and TRBJ2-7; D not resolved. The CDR3 totals 15 residues. V shed 0 bases and J shed 6 bases, with 15 bases lying between them. The germline gives CDR1 LGHDT, CDR2 YNNKEL (reference sequence). In nucleotides, the CDR3 is TGTGCCAGCAGCCAAGAGGCTGGCTTCAGATTCGAGCAGTACTTC. Its protein is CASSQEAGFRFEQYF.

The rearrangement joins TRBV28 to TRBJ1-2, with D uncertain. The CDR3 covers 11 residues. V gave up 4 bases and J gave up 9 bases, with 9 bases separating them. Per the germline V gene, CDR1 is MDHEN and CDR2 is SYDVKM. CDR3 coding DNA: TGTGCCAGCAGTTATGCTAGGAGCTACACCTTC. Translation gives CASSYARSYTF.

The chain has TRBV19 and TRBJ2-1; D ambiguous. The CDR3 has 12 amino acids. Germline V CDR1 and CDR2: LNHDA, SQIVND (reference sequence). V was shortened by 2 bases and J by 6 bases, with 5 bases between the two germline ends. CDR3 region: CASSISRNEQFF. CDR3 bases: TGTGCCAGTAGTATAAGCCGCAATGAGCAGTTCTTC.

The chain is built from TRBV2 and TRBJ1-1, with D tentatively TRBD1 (5 bases). Germline V gives CDR1 SNHLY, CDR2 FYNNEI. The CDR3 consists of 13 residues. V was clipped by 7 bases and J by 1 base, with 10 bases between them. The CDR3, as DNA: TGTGCCAGCACCAGGGTGAGGAACACTGAAGCTTTCTTT. Translated: CASTRVRNTEAFF. Full variable domain (missing parts from reference TRBV2 and TRBJ1-1): EPEVTQTPSHQVTQMGQEVILRCVPISNHLYFYWYRQILGQKVEFLVSFYNNEISEKSEIFDDQFSVERPDGSNFTLKIRSTKLEDSAMYFCASTRVRNTEAFFGQGTRLTVV.

This chain joins TRBV30 and TRBJ2-3, with 15 bases lining up with TRBD2. CDR1 and CDR2 from the germline V gene are GTSNPN and SVGIG (reference sequence). This CDR3 contains 16 residues. V was pared by 2 bases and J by 11 bases, with 11 bases of the junction left unmatched. CDR3 nucleotide sequence: TGTGCCTGGAGTTCTCTCGGGACTAGCGGGGGGCTTAGGCAGTATTTT. Translated, it gives CAWSSLGTSGGLRQYF.

The rearrangement uses TRBV3-1 (or the pseudogene TRBV3-2) and TRBJ1-3; D unresolved. CDR1 LGHDT and CDR2 YNNKEL come from the germline V gene (reference sequence). V was clipped by 1 base and J by 1 base, with 11 bases between them. This CDR3 region has 16 residues. CDR3 coding DNA: TGTGCCAGCAGCCAAGGGCTCTGGGAATCTGGAAACACCATATATTTT. This sequence encodes CASSQGLWESGNTIYF.

J is TRBJ1-3 and V is TRBV19, with TRBD1 identical over 10 bases. Trimming at V came to 6 bases and at J to 3 bases, leaving 8 bases not matched to a gene. Germline V lookup: CDR1 LNHDA, CDR2 SQIVND (reference sequence). The CDR3 sequence is 16 residues long. In DNA, the CDR3 is TGTGCCAGTAGCCTCCGGGGACAGGGGAATGGAAACACCATATATTTT. This translates into CASSLRGQGNGNTIYF.

The chain carries TRBV7-8 and TRBJ2-7; no firm D call. Germline V CDR1 and CDR2: SGHVS, FQNEAQ. The CDR3 runs to 14 residues. With 5 bases removed from V and 0 bases from J, the gap between germline ends came to 11 bases. CDR3 nucleotides: TGTGCCAGCAGCCGATTTAGCTCCTCCTACGAGCAGTACTTC. It encodes CASSRFSSSYEQYF.

The J gene is TRBJ2-7, the V gene TRBV6-2 or TRBV6-3; TRBD2 aligns across 8 bases. The V gene end was trimmed by 7 bases and the J gene end by 0 bases; junction bases not matched to a gene: 8. Germline V lookup: CDR1 MNHEY, CDR2 SVGEGT. The CDR3 has 15 amino acids. In DNA, the CDR3 is TGTGCCAGCACCCCCCAGCGGGGGTTCTCCTACGAGCAGTACTTC. This gives the protein CASTPQRGFSYEQYF.

The chain employs TRBV7-9 and TRBJ1-1; 8 bases match TRBD1. V lost 5 bases and J lost 2; bases outside the gene matches: 7. The CDR3 runs 15 residues. The germline V gene has CDR1 SEHNR and CDR2 FQNEAQ (reference sequence). CDR3: CASSPTGARNTEAFF. For the CDR3, the DNA is TGTGCCAGCAGCCCGACAGGGGCCCGAAACACTGAAGCTTTCTTT.

This chain links TRBV6-5 with TRBJ2-1; 10 bases map to TRBD2. From germline, CDR1 is MNHEY and CDR2 SVGAGI. J gave up 7 bases and V 6 bases, and 6 bases lay outside the gene matches. The CDR3 spans 14 residues. CDR3 residues: CASRGSSGGNEQFF. The CDR3 DNA reads TGTGCCAGCAGGGGCTCTAGCGGGGGTAATGAGCAGTTCTTC.

This chain connects TRBV21-1 to TRBJ2-7; whether TRBD1, the table's D call, matches the DNA was not checked. TRBV21-1 is designated a pseudogene. CDR3 length equals 16 residues. This CDR3 reads CASSKEGQGRTYEQYF. The CDR3 bases are TGTGCCAGCAGCAAAGAGGGACAGGGGAGGACCTACGAGCAGTACTTC.

This chain connects TRBV7-9 to TRBJ1-3; TRBD1 is a possible D gene (5 bases). V was pared by 3 bases and J by 3 bases, with 12 bases between. Germline V CDR1 and CDR2: SEHNR, FQNEAQ (reference sequence). This CDR3 has 15 residues. This CDR3 reads CASSFDSLFGNTIYF. CDR3 DNA sequence: TGTGCCAGCAGCTTTGACAGTCTATTTGGAAACACCATATATTTT.

This clone appeared a single time. Here the CDR3 reads CASSPPGGTWNEKLFF. CDR3 bases: TGTGCCAGCAGCCCCCCGGGAGGGACGTGGAACGAAAAACTGTTTTTT. V gene TRBV3-1 (or the pseudogene TRBV3-2) combines with J gene TRBJ1-4; a weak D match, TRBD1 (5 bases). V lost 4 bases and J lost 8, with 20 bases in between. This CDR3 region has 16 residues. Germline-derived CDR1 and CDR2 are LGHDT and YNNKEL (reference sequence).